One and the same sample provided the 19 T cell receptor beta chains below, sequenced in a study of early T cells in non-severe SARS-CoV-2 infection. TCRdb independently ran MiXCR on the 5' RACE reads; one entry per CDR3 protein. The repertoire has about 29,000 distinct CDR3 sequences, 5.4% of them found once; the top ten carry approximately 0.9%. The sequenced sample consisted of whole blood. Source of these receptors: an adult who was a healthcare worker with PCR-confirmed SARS-CoV-2 infection or an uninfected control (not recorded which).

This clonotype was counted ten times or more. The chain is built from TRBV21-1 and TRBJ2-6; the D segment call TRBD1 is taken from the table without a DNA check. TRBV21-1 is recorded as a pseudogene. The CDR3 length is 17 residues. Here the CDR3 DNA reads TGTGCCAGCAGCCCCCTAGGACGTTTCTCTGGGGCCAACGTCCTGACTTTC. Protein: CASSPLGRFSGANVLTF.

The V and J genes are TRBV5-6 and TRBJ2-1; 9 bases match TRBD2. Trimming removed 3 bases from V and 2 bases from J; junction bases left unmatched: 6. This CDR3 region has 16 residues. Germline V CDR1 and CDR2: SGHDT, YYEEEE. CDR3 sequence reads: CASSSETSGAYNEQFF. CDR3 bases: TGTGCCAGCAGCTCGGAGACTAGCGGAGCCTACAATGAGCAGTTCTTC.

This clonotype occurred many times. V and J are TRBV29-1 and TRBJ1-2; tentative D call: TRBD1 (6 bases). CDR1 is SQVTM, CDR2 ANQGSEA, per germline. The V end was cut by 6 bases, the J end by 3 bases, with 14 bases between. This CDR3 comprises 13 residues. DNA for the CDR3: TGCAGCGTCCCAGCACAGGGCTACTATGGCTACACCTTC. It yields the protein CSVPAQGYYGYTF.

The chain's CDR3 is CSVATGTGDSPLHF. CDR3 coding DNA: TGCAGCGTTGCGACCGGGACAGGGGACTCACCCCTCCACTTT. The chain combines TRBV29-1 with TRBJ1-6; 10 positions match TRBD1. Germline V gene sequence: CDR1 SQVTM, CDR2 ANQGSEA. This CDR3 is 14 amino acids long. V lost 4 bases to trimming and J lost 10 bases; unmatched junction nucleotides: 7.

The sample holds many counts of this clonotype. This rearrangement joins TRBV6-2 or TRBV6-3 to TRBJ2-7; D is uncertain. This CDR3 comprises 12 residues. Trimming left V 6 bases short and J 7 bases short, with 13 bases between. The germline V gene encodes CDR1 MNHEY and CDR2 SVGEGT. The DNA of the CDR3 is TGTGCCAGCAGAGGGATGATTGGGGAGCAGTACTTC. Its translation is CASRGMIGEQYF.

In its sample, this clonotype is medium-sized. V is TRBV7-2 and J is TRBJ1-6; TRBD1 matches at 7 bases. Trimming at V came to 5 bases and at J to 0 bases, leaving 7 bases not matched to a gene. This CDR3 comprises 17 residues. Germline lookup yields CDR1 SGHTA and CDR2 FQGNSA. This chain's CDR3 is CASSRQGLSSYNSPLHF. In DNA, the CDR3 is TGTGCCAGCAGCCGACAGGGCTTGAGCTCCTATAATTCACCCCTCCACTTT.

This clonotype was seen repeatedly, ten times or more. This chain links TRBV5-1 with TRBJ1-5; no reliable D call. Per germline, CDR1 SGHRS and CDR2 YFSETQ. V was pared by 0 bases and J by 2 bases, with 9 bases between. The CDR3 contains 15 residues. This chain's CDR3 is CASSLDGIRNQPQHF. Here the CDR3 DNA reads TGCGCCAGCAGCTTGGATGGGATTCGCAATCAGCCCCAGCATTTT.

The chain has TRBV7-8 and TRBJ2-3, with D tentatively TRBD2 (7 bases). Trimming took 0 bases from V and 2 from J, leaving 12 bases between them. The CDR3 contains 16 residues. CDR1 is SGHVS, CDR2 FQNEAQ, per germline. The CDR3 DNA reads as TGTGCCAGCAGCTTAGCTAGGGGGGGGGCCACAGATACGCAGTATTTT. Protein: CASSLARGGATDTQYF.

This clonotype came up a few times. The V gene is TRBV7-9, the J gene TRBJ2-7; D is perhaps TRBD1 (5 bases). V lost 1 base to trimming and J lost 3 bases, with 13 bases between them. The CDR3 loop spans 15 amino acids. CDR1 is SEHNR and CDR2 is FQNEAQ in the germline V gene (reference sequence). This CDR3 is CASSLVPQGDYEQYF. CDR3 bases: TGTGCCAGCAGCTTAGTCCCCCAGGGCGACTACGAGCAGTACTTC.

This clonotype has a count of ten or more. The chain uses TRBV11-2 and TRBJ2-5, with TRBD2 matching 11 bases. CDR3 length: 16 residues. From germline, CDR1 is SGHAT and CDR2 FQNNGV. The ends lost 4 bases at V and 3 bases at J; junction bases unmatched: 7. CDR3 loop: CASSYNLAGGEETQYF. The DNA for the CDR3 is TGTGCCAGCAGCTACAACTTAGCGGGAGGGGAAGAGACCCAGTACTTC. Drawing the rest from reference TRBV11-2 and TRBJ2-5, the complete variable domain is EAGVAQSPRYKIIEKRQSVAFWCNPISGHATLYWYQQILGQGPKLLIQFQNNGVVDDSQLPKDRFSAERLKGVDSTLKIQPAKLEDSAVYLCASSYNLAGGEETQYFGPGTRLLVL.

The rearrangement joins TRBV29-1 to TRBJ2-3; TRBD2 agrees at 7 bases. After removal of 0 bases from V and 4 bases from J, the junction contained 4 bases not matched to a gene. The length of the CDR3 is 14 residues. CDR1 SQVTM and CDR2 ANQGSEA come from the germline V gene. The CDR3 here is CSVEDPGRADTQYF. CDR3 bases: TGCAGCGTTGAAGATCCAGGGAGGGCAGATACGCAGTATTTT.

This clonotype appeared many times. The V call is TRBV12-3 or TRBV12-4, the J call TRBJ2-1; 7 bases agree with TRBD1. After removal of 6 bases from V and 7 bases from J, the junction contained 3 bases not matched to a gene. CDR3 length: 12 residues. The CDR3: CASSLQGNEQFF. DNA of the CDR3: TGTGCCAGCAGCCTACAGGGGAATGAGCAGTTCTTC.

In this sample, this clonotype turned up many times. V usage is TRBV14 and J usage is TRBJ2-1; D call uncertain. With 1 base removed from V and 9 bases from J, the gap between germline ends came to 4 bases. CDR3 length: 11 residues. The V gene's germline CDR1 is SGHDN and CDR2 FVKESK. This CDR3 is CASSQGVEQFF. The CDR3 DNA reads TGTGCCAGCAGCCAAGGCGTTGAGCAGTTCTTC.

There are many counts of this clonotype. The chain recombines TRBV29-1 with TRBJ2-1, with a weak D call TRBD2 (6 bases). This CDR3 is 11 amino acids long. Germline CDR1 reads SQVTM; CDR2 reads ANQGSEA. V was trimmed by 8 bases and J by 6 bases, leaving 11 bases between them. Here the CDR3 DNA reads TGCAGCTCCATGGGAGGCAATGAGCAGTTCTTC. Protein product: CSSMGGNEQFF.

This clonotype was counted many times. The chain recombines TRBV7-6 with TRBJ2-3, with D tentatively TRBD1 (5 bases). The CDR3 loop spans 13 amino acids. With 2 bases removed from V and 3 bases from J, the gap between germline ends came to 6 bases. Germline V gene data show CDR1 as SGHVS and CDR2 as FNYEAQ. CDR3 amino acids: CASSLQGTDTQYF. The CDR3 coding sequence is TGTGCCAGCAGCTTACAGGGTACAGATACGCAGTATTTT. The whole variable domain, remainder taken from reference TRBV7-6 and TRBJ2-3, is GAGVSQSPRYKVTKRGQDVALRCDPISGHVSLYWYRQALGQGPEFLTYFNYEAQQDKSGLPNDRFSAERPEGSISTLTIQRTEQRDSAMYRCASSLQGTDTQYFGPGTRLTVL.

This clonotype came up many times. The V and J genes are TRBV27 and TRBJ2-7, with 12 bases matching TRBD2. J gave up 4 bases and V 2 bases, and 9 bases lay outside the gene matches. The CDR3 runs 17 residues. From germline, CDR1 is MNHEY and CDR2 SMNVEV (reference sequence). The DNA for the CDR3 is TGTGCCAGCAGTTTAAGGACTAGCGGGATTACGGTGTACGAGCAGTACTTC. This codes for CASSLRTSGITVYEQYF.

By share, this clonotype counts as medium-sized. The chain is built from TRBV12-3 or TRBV12-4 and TRBJ1-1; D not certain. The CDR3 consists of 12 residues. V was pared by 3 bases and J by 10 bases, with 12 bases between. The CDR3 DNA sequence: TGTGCCAGCAGTTTCCGGCAGCCCGGAGCTTTCTTT. Protein: CASSFRQPGAFF.

This clonotype was recorded at least ten times. The CDR3 DNA reads as TGTGCCAGCAGCCATCCACAGACTAGCGGGAGGCCTTCCTACAATGAGCAGTTCTTC. It yields the protein CASSHPQTSGRPSYNEQFF. V and J are TRBV11-2 and TRBJ2-1; 13 nucleotides agree with TRBD2. The CDR3 extends over 19 amino acids. CDR1 is SGHAT, CDR2 FQNNGV, per germline. V was clipped by 5 bases and J by 1 base; unmatched bases: 11. The whole variable domain, remainder taken from reference TRBV11-2 and TRBJ2-1, is EAGVAQSPRYKIIEKRQSVAFWCNPISGHATLYWYQQILGQGPKLLIQFQNNGVVDDSQLPKDRFSAERLKGVDSTLKIQPAKLEDSAVYLCASSHPQTSGRPSYNEQFFGPGTRLTVL.

This clonotype was observed many times. The V call is TRBV7-2, the J call TRBJ2-7, with TRBD1 matching over 7 bases. CDR1 and CDR2 (germline): SGHTA, FQGNSA. The CDR3 spans 13 residues. The J segment lost 6 bases and the V segment lost 1 base, leaving 3 bases of the junction unmatched. Here the CDR3 DNA reads TGTGCCAGCAGCTTAGTAGGGGGCAGCGAGCAGTACTTC. It codes for CASSLVGGSEQYF.